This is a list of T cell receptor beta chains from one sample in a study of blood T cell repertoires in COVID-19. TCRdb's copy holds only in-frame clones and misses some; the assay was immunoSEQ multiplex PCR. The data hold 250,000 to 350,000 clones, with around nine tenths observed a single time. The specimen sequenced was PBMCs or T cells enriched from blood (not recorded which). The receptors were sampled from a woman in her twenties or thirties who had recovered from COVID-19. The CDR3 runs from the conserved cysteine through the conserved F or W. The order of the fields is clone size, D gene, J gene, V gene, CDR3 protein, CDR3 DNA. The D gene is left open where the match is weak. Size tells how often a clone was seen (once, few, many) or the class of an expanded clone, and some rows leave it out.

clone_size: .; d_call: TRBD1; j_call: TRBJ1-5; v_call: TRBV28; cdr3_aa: CASRNRDRMDQPQHF; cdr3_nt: TGTGCCAGCAGAAACAGGGACAGGATGGATCAGCCCCAGCATTTT
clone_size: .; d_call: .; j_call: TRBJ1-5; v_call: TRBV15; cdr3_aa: CATSRDRDQPQHF; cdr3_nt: TGTGCCACCAGCAGAGACAGGGATCAGCCCCAGCATTTT
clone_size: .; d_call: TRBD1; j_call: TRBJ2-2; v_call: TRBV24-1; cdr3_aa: CATSDLAGQGAGELFF; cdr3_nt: TGTGCCACCAGTGATTTGGCCGGACAGGGGGCCGGGGAGCTGTTTTTT
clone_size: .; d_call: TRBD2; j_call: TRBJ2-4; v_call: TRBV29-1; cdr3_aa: CSVATRLANIQYF; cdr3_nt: TGCAGCGTTGCGACAAGACTAGCGAACATTCAGTACTTC
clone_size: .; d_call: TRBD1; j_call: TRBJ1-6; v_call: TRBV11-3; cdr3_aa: CASSFDRESPLHF; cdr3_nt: TGTGCCAGCAGCTTCGACAGGGAATCACCCCTCCACTTT
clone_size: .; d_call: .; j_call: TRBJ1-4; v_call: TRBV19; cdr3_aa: CASSQGPTLLLFF; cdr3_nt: TGTGCCAGTAGTCAGGGGCCAACTTTACTGCTGTTTTTT
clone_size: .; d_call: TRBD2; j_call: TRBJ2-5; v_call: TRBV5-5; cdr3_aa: CASSAGSSAGSETQYF; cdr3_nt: TGTGCCAGCAGCGCCGGCTCGTCAGCGGGAAGCGAGACCCAGTACTTC
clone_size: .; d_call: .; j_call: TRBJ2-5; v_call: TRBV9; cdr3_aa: CASSDSKETQYF; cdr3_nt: TGTGCCAGCAGCGACAGCAAAGAGACCCAGTACTTC
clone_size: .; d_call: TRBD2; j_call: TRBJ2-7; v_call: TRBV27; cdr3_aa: CASSSPGTSGSNEQYF; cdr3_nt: TGTGCCAGCAGTTCCCCCGGGACTAGCGGGAGTAACGAGCAGTACTTC
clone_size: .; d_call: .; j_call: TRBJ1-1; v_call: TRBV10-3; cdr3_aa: CAISPTGTYTEAFF; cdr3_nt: TGTGCCATCAGCCCGACAGGAACATACACTGAAGCTTTCTTT
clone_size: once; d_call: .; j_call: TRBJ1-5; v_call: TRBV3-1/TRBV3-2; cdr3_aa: CASSQDPGRQPQHF; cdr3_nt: TGTGCCAGCAGCCAAGATCCAGGGCGGCAGCCCCAGCATTTT
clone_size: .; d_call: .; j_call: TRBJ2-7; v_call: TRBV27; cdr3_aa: CASSFISGPYEQYF; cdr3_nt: TGTGCCAGCAGTTTTATTAGCGGACCCTACGAGCAGTACTTC
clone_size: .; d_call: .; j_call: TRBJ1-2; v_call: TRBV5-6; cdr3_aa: CASTIGSADYGYTF; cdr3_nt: TGTGCCAGCACCATAGGCTCGGCGGACTATGGCTACACCTTC
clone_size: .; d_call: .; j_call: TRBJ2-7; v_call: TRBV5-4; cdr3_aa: CASSLTSSEQYF; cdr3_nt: TGTGCCAGCAGCCTGACTAGTTCCGAGCAGTACTTC
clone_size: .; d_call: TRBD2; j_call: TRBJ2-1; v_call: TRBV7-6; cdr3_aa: CASSLAASGSDEQFF; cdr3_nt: TGTGCCAGCAGCTTAGCGGCTAGCGGGAGCGATGAGCAGTTCTTC
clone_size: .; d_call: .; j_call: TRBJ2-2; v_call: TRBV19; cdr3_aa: CASSIYGGNTGELFF; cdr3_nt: TGTGCCAGTAGTATCTACGGGGGAAACACCGGGGAGCTGTTTTTT
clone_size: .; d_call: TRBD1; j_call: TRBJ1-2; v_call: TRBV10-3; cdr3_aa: CAISQEGARGYTF; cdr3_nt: TGTGCCATCTCCCAGGAGGGGGCGCGAGGCTACACCTTC
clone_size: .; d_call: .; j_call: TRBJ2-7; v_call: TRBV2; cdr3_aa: CASSEILSGEQYF; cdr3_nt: TGTGCCAGCAGTGAGATACTTTCCGGCGAGCAGTACTTC
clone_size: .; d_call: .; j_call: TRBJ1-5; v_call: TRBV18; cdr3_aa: CASSPGTPNQPQHF; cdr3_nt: TGTGCCAGCTCACCTGGGACACCGAATCAGCCCCAGCATTTT
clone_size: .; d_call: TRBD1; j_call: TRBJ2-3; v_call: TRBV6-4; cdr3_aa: CASSPGQDTDTQYF; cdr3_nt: TGTGCCAGCAGTCCGGGACAGGACACAGATACGCAGTATTTT
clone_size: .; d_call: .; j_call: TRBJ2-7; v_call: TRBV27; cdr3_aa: CASSLFGEQYF; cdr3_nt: TGTGCCAGCAGCCTTTTCGGGGAGCAGTACTTC
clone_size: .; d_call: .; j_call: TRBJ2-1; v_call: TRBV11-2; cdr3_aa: CASSLDRVGSFSYNEQFF; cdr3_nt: TGTGCCAGCAGCTTAGATCGGGTCGGCAGTTTTTCCTACAATGAGCAGTTCTTC
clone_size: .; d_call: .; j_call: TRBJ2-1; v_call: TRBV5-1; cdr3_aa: CASSLGANNNEQFF; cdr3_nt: TGCGCCAGCAGCTTGGGGGCTAATAACAATGAGCAGTTCTTC
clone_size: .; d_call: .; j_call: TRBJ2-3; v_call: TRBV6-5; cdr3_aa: CASLQGGTDTQYF; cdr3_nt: TGTGCCAGCTTACAGGGAGGCACAGATACGCAGTATTTT
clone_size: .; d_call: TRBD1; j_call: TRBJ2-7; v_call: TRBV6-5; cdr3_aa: CASSPGQGVYEQYF; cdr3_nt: TGTGCCAGCAGCCCGGGACAGGGTGTCTACGAGCAGTACTTC
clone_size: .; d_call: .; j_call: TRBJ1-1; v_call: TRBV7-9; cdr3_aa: CASSPRDTEAFF; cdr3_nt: TGTGCCAGCAGCCCACGGGACACTGAAGCTTTCTTT
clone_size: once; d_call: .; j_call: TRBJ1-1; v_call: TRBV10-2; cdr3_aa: CASSELAGLGEAFF; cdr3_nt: TGCGCCAGCAGTGAGTTGGCGGGGCTGGGTGAAGCTTTCTTT
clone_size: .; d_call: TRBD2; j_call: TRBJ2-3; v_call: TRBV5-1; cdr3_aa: CASSSGLAGPPSTDTQYF; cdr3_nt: TGCGCCAGCAGCTCAGGACTAGCGGGACCCCCTAGCACAGATACGCAGTATTTT
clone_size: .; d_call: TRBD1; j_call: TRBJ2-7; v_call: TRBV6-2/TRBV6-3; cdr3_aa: CASSYSLRQGANEQYF; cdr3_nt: TGTGCCAGCAGTTACTCCCTGAGGCAGGGGGCTAACGAGCAGTACTTC
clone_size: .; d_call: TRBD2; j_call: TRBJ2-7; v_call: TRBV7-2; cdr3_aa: CASSSSGLESYEQYF; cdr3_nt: TGTGCCAGCAGCTCATCGGGACTAGAAAGCTACGAGCAGTACTTC
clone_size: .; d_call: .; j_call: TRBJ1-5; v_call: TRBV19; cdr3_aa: CASSISRYSNQPQHF; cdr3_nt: TGTGCCAGTAGTATTAGTCGGTATAGCAATCAGCCCCAGCATTTT
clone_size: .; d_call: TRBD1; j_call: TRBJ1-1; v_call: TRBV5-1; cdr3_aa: CASSAGRDRGGDTEAFF; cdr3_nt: TGCGCCAGCAGCGCTGGCCGGGACAGGGGAGGAGACACTGAAGCTTTCTTT
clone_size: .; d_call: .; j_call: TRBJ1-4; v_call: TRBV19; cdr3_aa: CASKQGVGEKLFF; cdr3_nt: TGTGCCAGTAAACAGGGCGTCGGTGAAAAACTGTTTTTT
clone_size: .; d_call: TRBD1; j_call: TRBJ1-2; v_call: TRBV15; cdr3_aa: CATSRPGQVLYGYTF; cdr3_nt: TGTGCCACCAGCAGGCCGGGACAGGTACTTTATGGCTACACCTTC
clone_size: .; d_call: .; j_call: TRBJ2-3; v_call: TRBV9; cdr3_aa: CASSVESISTDTQYF; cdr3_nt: TGTGCCAGCAGCGTAGAGTCTATAAGCACAGATACGCAGTATTTT
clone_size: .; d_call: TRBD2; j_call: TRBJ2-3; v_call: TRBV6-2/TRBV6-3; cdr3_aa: CASSYWTSGTDTQYF; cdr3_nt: TGTGCCAGCAGTTACTGGACTAGCGGTACAGATACGCAGTATTTT
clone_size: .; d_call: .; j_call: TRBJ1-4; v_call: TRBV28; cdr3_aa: CASSLGWRGEKLFF; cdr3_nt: TGTGCCAGCAGTTTAGGGTGGCGAGGGGAAAAACTGTTTTTT
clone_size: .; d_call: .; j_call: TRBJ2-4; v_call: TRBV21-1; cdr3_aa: CASSFTTSGLAKNIQYF; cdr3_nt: TGTGCCAGCAGTTTCACTACTAGCGGCTTAGCCAAAAACATTCAGTACTTC
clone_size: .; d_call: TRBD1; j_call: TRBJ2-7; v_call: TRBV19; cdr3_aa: CASSMGQSSSYEQYF; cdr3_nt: TGTGCCAGTAGCATGGGACAGTCGAGCTCCTACGAGCAGTACTTC
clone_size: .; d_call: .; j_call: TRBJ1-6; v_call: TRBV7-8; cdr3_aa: CASSLDRVGSPLHF; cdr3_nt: TGTGCCAGCAGCTTAGACAGGGTGGGCTCACCCCTCCACTTT
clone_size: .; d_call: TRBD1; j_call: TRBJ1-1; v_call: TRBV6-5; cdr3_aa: CASSYSTGANTEAFF; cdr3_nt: TGTGCCAGCAGTTACTCGACAGGGGCGAACACTGAAGCTTTCTTT
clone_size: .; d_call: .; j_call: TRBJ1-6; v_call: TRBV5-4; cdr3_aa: CASSPSEGYNSPLHF; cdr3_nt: TGTGCCAGCAGCCCCTCGGAGGGGTATAATTCACCCCTCCACTTT
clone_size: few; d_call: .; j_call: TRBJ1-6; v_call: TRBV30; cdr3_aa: CASRDSYNSPLHF; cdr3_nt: TGTGCCTCCAGGGACTCCTATAATTCACCCCTCCACTTT
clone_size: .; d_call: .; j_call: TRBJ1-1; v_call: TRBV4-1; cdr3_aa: CASSQAGQLIMNTEAFF; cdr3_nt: TGCGCCAGCAGCCAAGCCGGACAGTTAATTATGAACACTGAAGCTTTCTTT
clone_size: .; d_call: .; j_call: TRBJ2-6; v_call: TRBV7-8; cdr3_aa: CASSIFDSPSSGANVLTF; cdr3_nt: TGTGCCAGCAGCATATTCGACAGTCCCAGCTCTGGGGCCAACGTCCTGACTTTC
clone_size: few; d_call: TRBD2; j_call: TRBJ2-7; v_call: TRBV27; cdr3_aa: CASSFRTSGTYEQYF; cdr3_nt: TGTGCCAGCAGTTTTCGGACTAGCGGGACCTACGAGCAGTACTTC
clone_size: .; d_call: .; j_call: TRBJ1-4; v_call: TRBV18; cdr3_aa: CASSPQRTPGEKLFF; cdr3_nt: TGTGCCAGCTCACCACAGCGGACCCCGGGTGAAAAACTGTTTTTT
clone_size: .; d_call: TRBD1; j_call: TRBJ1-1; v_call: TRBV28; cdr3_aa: CASSLRTGGNTEAFF; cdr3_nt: TGTGCCAGCAGTCTACGGACAGGCGGAAACACTGAAGCTTTCTTT
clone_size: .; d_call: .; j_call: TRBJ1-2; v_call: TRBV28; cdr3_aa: CASSVVQGYGYTF; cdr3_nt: TGTGCCAGCAGTGTCGTACAGGGATATGGCTACACCTTC